These 32 T cell receptor beta chains share one sample of origin, sequenced in a study of OX40 agonist ivuxolimab in advanced cancers. Generated by immunoSEQ multiplex PCR, the TCRdb table keeps only in-frame clones and is missing some. The sample shows 80,000 or so clones, 84% of them seen only once. This specimen consisted of CD4+ or CD8+ T cells sorted from blood, obtained in a trial of the OX40 agonist ivuxolimab. All receptors come from an adult with an advanced solid tumor such as melanoma, head and neck, liver or kidney cancer.

This chain joins TRBV19 and TRBJ2-7, with 10 nucleotides matching TRBD2. CDR3 length: 20 amino acids. J lost 0 bases, V lost 7 bases, and 21 bases had no gene match. CDR1 LNHDA and CDR2 SQIVND come from the germline V gene (reference sequence). The CDR3 coding sequence is TGTGCCAGTACCTCTAGACCGAGATTCGCTAGCGGGAGCTTCTCCTACGAGCAGTACTTC. It encodes CASTSRPRFASGSFSYEQYF.

CDR3 coding DNA: TGTGCCAGCAGTTATGAGGTGAACACTGAAGCTTTCTTT. It translates to CASSYEVNTEAFF. The rearrangement joins TRBV6-5 to TRBJ1-1; the D is unclear. Germline CDR1 reads MNHEY; CDR2 reads SVGAGI. CDR3 size: 13 residues. Trimming shortened V by 3 bases and J by 0 bases, and 5 bases separated the two germline ends.

CDR3 in DNA: TGTGCCTGGAGTGCCTCATATTTCAACTATGGCTACACCTTC. This encodes CAWSASYFNYGYTF. This chain connects TRBV30 to TRBJ1-2; D is uncertain. Germline V lookup: CDR1 GTSNPN, CDR2 SVGIG (reference sequence). The V and J ends lost 1 base and 2 bases respectively, with 11 bases between them. There are 14 residues in the CDR3.

V and J are TRBV4-1 and TRBJ2-1; the match to TRBD2 covers 8 bases. Germline V lookup: CDR1 MGHRA, CDR2 YSYEKL. V trimming: 3 bases; J trimming: 0 bases; junction bases outside the gene matches: 7. CDR3 length: 17 residues. The CDR3, as DNA: TGCGCCAGCAGCCATCCTCGACTAGCGATCTCCTACAATGAGCAGTTCTTC. Translating it yields CASSHPRLAISYNEQFF.

A few counts support this clone. The chain combines TRBV10-2 with TRBJ2-7; 8 positions match TRBD2. V dropped 6 bases and J dropped 1; count of bases not matched to a gene: 5. The CDR3 runs to 14 residues. Germline lookup yields CDR1 WSHSY and CDR2 SAAADI. CDR3 region: CASSWTSKSYEQYF. The CDR3, as DNA: TGCGCCAGCAGCTGGACTAGCAAATCCTACGAGCAGTACTTC.

The chain is built from TRBV4-1 and TRBJ1-3; possible D gene TRBD1, 6 bases. Germline lookup yields CDR1 MGHRA and CDR2 YSYEKL. The V and J ends lost 0 bases and 4 bases respectively, with 16 bases between them. The CDR3 is made up of 17 amino acids. The CDR3 reads CASSQDRGGRTGNTIYF. The DNA for the CDR3 is TGCGCCAGCAGCCAAGATAGGGGGGGGCGTACCGGAAACACCATATATTTT.

In its sample, this clone was seen once. This CDR3 fails to terminate in the conserved phenylalanine or tryptophan, so it likely reflects a read error. This rearrangement joins TRBV23-1 to TRBJ2-7; possible D gene TRBD2, 6 bases. TRBV23-1 is an open reading frame, and its role is uncertain. V lost 3 bases, J lost 6 bases, and 33 bases lay in between. The CDR3 extends over 20 amino acids. This CDR3 reads CASSHKIGGKTARGGLEQYL. DNA for the CDR3: TGCGCCAGCAGTCACAAAATCGGGGGAAAGACAGCCCGTGGAGGCCTCGAGCAGTACCTC.

This chain uses TRBV5-4 with TRBJ2-1; possible D gene TRBD1, 5 bases. There are 11 residues in the CDR3. Looked up from germline, CDR1 is SGHNT and CDR2 is YYREEE (reference sequence). Deletions cut 0 bases from V and 16 bases from J, with 11 bases between. The CDR3 coding sequence is TGTGCCAGCAGCTTGGAGGGGCCTCAATTCTTC. Translating gives CASSLEGPQFF.

The rearrangement links TRBV6-1 to TRBJ1-5; unclear D gene. Germline-derived CDR1 and CDR2 are MNHNS and SASEGT. This CDR3 has 14 residues. The V gene lost 3 bases and the J gene lost 3 bases, with 9 bases spanning the gap. The CDR3 nucleotides read TGTGCCAGCAGTGAGGCGGGGAACAATCAGCCCCAGCATTTT. It is translated as CASSEAGNNQPQHF.

Only a few counts were recorded for this clone. This sequence joins TRBV7-9 and TRBJ1-2; D unresolved. The CDR3 runs 12 residues. From germline, CDR1 is SEHNR and CDR2 FQNEAQ (reference sequence). The V end was cut by 6 bases, the J end by 8 bases, with 13 bases between. The CDR3 loop is CASSRAGRGYTF. The CDR3, as DNA: TGTGCCAGCAGTCGAGCCGGACGCGGCTACACCTTC.

The chain recombines TRBV19 with TRBJ1-4; maybe TRBD1 (6 bases). Germline CDR1 reads LNHDA; CDR2 reads SQIVND (reference sequence). The CDR3 length is 16 residues. Trimming stripped 5 bases from V and 0 bases from J, with 13 bases between. CDR3 nucleotide sequence: TGTGCCAGTAGTTTAGGACAGACAGCAACTAATGAAAAACTGTTTTTT. This encodes CASSLGQTATNEKLFF.

CDR3 in DNA: TGTGCCAGCAGCTTAATGGGTGTTAGCGGGACGGGGGAGCTGTTTTTT. Translating it yields CASSLMGVSGTGELFF. The chain has TRBV7-2 and TRBJ2-2; 8 bases align to TRBD2. The J segment lost 8 bases and the V segment lost 2 bases, leaving 10 bases of the junction unmatched. The CDR3 contains 16 residues. CDR1 is SGHTA, CDR2 FQGNSA, per germline.

The V and J genes are TRBV5-1 and TRBJ1-5, with D uncertain. Germline V gives CDR1 SGHRS, CDR2 YFSETQ. The CDR3 totals 13 residues. V lost 5 bases, J lost 5 bases, and 11 bases lay in between. CDR3 in DNA: TGCGCCAGCAGGATCGGTGATGATCAGCCCCAGCATTTT. Translation: CASRIGDDQPQHF.

For the CDR3, the DNA is TGCGCCAGCAGCCCGACAGGGGGCATTACTAATGAAAAACTGTTTTTT. It specifies CASSPTGGITNEKLFF. The V gene is TRBV5-1, the J gene TRBJ1-4; 10 positions match TRBD1. The CDR3 extends over 16 amino acids. Trimming took 4 bases from V and 2 from J; bases not matched to a gene: 5. CDR1 and CDR2 from the germline V gene are SGHRS and YFSETQ. Drawing the rest from reference TRBV5-1 and TRBJ1-4, the complete variable domain is KAGVTQTPRYLIKTRGQQVTLSCSPISGHRSVSWYQQTPGQGLQFLFEYFSETQRNKGNFPGRFSGRQFSNSRSEMNVSTLELGDSALYLCASSPTGGITNEKLFFGSGTQLSVL.

This chain links TRBV19 with TRBJ2-2; unclear D gene. The germline V gene encodes CDR1 LNHDA and CDR2 SQIVND (reference sequence). The CDR3 contains 14 residues. The V and J ends lost 10 bases and 5 bases respectively, with 17 bases between them. The DNA of the CDR3 is TGTGCCACCCCAGCCCCCGGTCGGACCGGGGAGCTGTTTTTT. This encodes CATPAPGRTGELFF.

V is TRBV6-1 and J is TRBJ1-1; weak D call: TRBD1 (6 bases). V was pared by 7 bases and J by 4 bases, with 16 bases between. This CDR3 is 14 amino acids long. The germline V gene encodes CDR1 MNHNS and CDR2 SASEGT. CDR3 residues: CASKRRTAGTEAFF. The CDR3 DNA reads as TGTGCCAGCAAACGCCGGACAGCGGGCACTGAAGCTTTCTTT.

This sequence joins TRBV4-1 and TRBJ2-1; 12 nucleotides agree with TRBD2. The germline CDR1 and CDR2 sequences are MGHRA and YSYEKL. The CDR3 contains 18 residues. V lost 3 bases, J lost 5 bases, and 11 bases stayed unmatched. This CDR3 is CASSHDLTSGRKNNEQFF. CDR3 bases: TGCGCCAGCAGCCACGATTTGACTAGCGGGAGAAAGAACAATGAGCAGTTCTTC.

This chain uses TRBV7-9 with TRBJ2-5, with D perhaps given as TRBD1 or TRBD2 (5 bases each). Trimming left V 2 bases short and J 2 bases short, with 12 bases between. The CDR3 consists of 15 residues. CDR1 is SEHNR, CDR2 FQNEAQ, per germline (reference sequence). CDR3 in amino acids: CASSLSGRGQETQYF. CDR3 nucleotides: TGTGCCAGCAGCTTATCGGGACGTGGACAAGAGACCCAGTACTTC.

This chain joins TRBV19 and TRBJ2-2; 9 bases fit TRBD2. Losses at the gene ends were 7 bases for V and 6 bases for J; bases not matched to a gene: 15. The CDR3 contains 17 residues. Germline V gives CDR1 LNHDA, CDR2 SQIVND (reference sequence). In DNA, the CDR3 is TGTGCCAGTACCCCCTGGGAGCTAGCGGGAAACTCCGGGGAGCTGTTTTTT. It yields the protein CASTPWELAGNSGELFF.

A few counts support this clone. The chain combines TRBV19 with TRBJ2-6, with D perhaps TRBD2 (5 bases). Trimming removed 4 bases at V and 2 bases at J, with 6 bases between. Per germline, CDR1 LNHDA and CDR2 SQIVND (reference sequence). The CDR3 contains 14 residues. The CDR3 here is CASSRRTGANVLTF. As DNA, the CDR3 is TGTGCCAGTAGTAGGAGGACTGGGGCCAACGTCCTGACTTTC.

This clone was recorded once. This chain uses TRBV7-2 with TRBJ1-2, with a possible D match to TRBD1 (5 bases). The CDR3 runs 12 residues. V was clipped by 5 bases and J by 6 bases, with 10 bases between them. Per the germline V gene, CDR1 is SGHTA and CDR2 is FQGNSA. CDR3 region: CASSPTTDGYTF. In nucleotides, the CDR3 is TGTGCCAGCAGCCCGACGACAGATGGCTACACCTTC.

This clone was recorded only once. The CDR3 protein is CASGRSKEQYF. DNA for the CDR3: TGTGCCAGCGGGCGGTCCAAGGAGCAGTACTTC. The rearrangement joins TRBV6-5 to TRBJ2-7; unclear D gene. Germline V CDR1 and CDR2: MNHEY, SVGAGI. V was pared by 8 bases and J by 7 bases, with 12 bases between. This CDR3 is 11 amino acids long.

This chain links TRBV4-3 with TRBJ1-4; D perhaps matches TRBD1 (6 bases). Germline CDR1 is LGHNA and CDR2 is YSLEER. The V and J ends lost 0 bases and 7 bases respectively, with 15 bases between them. The CDR3 length is 16 residues. CDR3 sequence (DNA): TGCGCCAGCAGCCAAGATTCGGGGGGCTGGGGTGAAAAACTGTTTTTT. Translating gives CASSQDSGGWGEKLFF.

This rearrangement joins TRBV30 to TRBJ2-4; D remains unclear. Germline V lookup: CDR1 GTSNPN, CDR2 SVGIG (reference sequence). This CDR3 has 17 residues. V was cut by 1 base and J by 0 bases, with 16 bases left in between. The CDR3 DNA sequence: TGTGCCTGGAGTGGAGGCAGAACCAGACTAGCCAAAAACATTCAGTACTTC. It yields the protein CAWSGGRTRLAKNIQYF.

The genes are TRBV30 and TRBJ1-1; D is ambiguous. This CDR3 has 10 residues. The germline V gene encodes CDR1 GTSNPN and CDR2 SVGIG (reference sequence). V lost 4 bases and J lost 11, with 11 bases in between. CDR3 loop: CAWKTPGAFF. For the CDR3, the DNA is TGTGCCTGGAAGACCCCGGGGGCTTTCTTT.

The chain joins TRBV30 to TRBJ1-6; D remains unclear. Germline-derived CDR1 and CDR2 are GTSNPN and SVGIG (reference sequence). V was cut by 1 base and J by 6 bases, with 10 bases left in between. This CDR3 contains 14 residues. The CDR3 nucleotides read TGTGCCTGGAGTGGAAGGGTTATTAATTCACCCCTCCACTTT. As protein: CAWSGRVINSPLHF.

V gene TRBV5-4 combines with J gene TRBJ1-6; perhaps TRBD1 as D (6 bases). Germline CDR1 is SGHNT and CDR2 is YYREEE (reference sequence). Trimming stripped 4 bases from V and 2 bases from J, with 10 bases between. This CDR3 is built from 15 residues. The CDR3 loop reads CASSPDRTYNSPLHF. The DNA for the CDR3 is TGTGCCAGCAGCCCTGACAGGACCTATAATTCACCCCTCCACTTT.

This clone was observed a few times. The genes are TRBV7-9 and TRBJ1-2; no definite D call. This CDR3 has 14 residues. Germline loops: CDR1 SEHNR, CDR2 FQNEAQ (reference sequence). Between the trimmed V and J ends, which lost 10 bases and 2 bases, there was a span of 17 bases. In DNA form, the CDR3 reads TGTGCCACTCGCTATTCGGCCAGGAACTATGGCTACACCTTC. This sequence encodes CATRYSARNYGYTF. Looking up the rest from reference TRBV7-9 and TRBJ1-2 gives the full variable domain: DTGVSQNPRHKITKRGQNVTFRCDPISEHNRLYWYRQTLGQGPEFLTYFQNEAQLEKSRLLSDRFSAERPKGSFSTLEIQRTEQGDSAMYLCATRYSARNYGYTFGSGTRLTVV.

The rearrangement uses TRBV29-1 and TRBJ2-3; 11 bases map to TRBD2. This CDR3 is 13 amino acids long. The V gene's germline CDR1 is SQVTM and CDR2 ANQGSEA. The junction had 5 bases not matched to a gene; V was cut back by 7 bases and J by 5 bases. CDR3 residues: CSGTSGGIDTQYF. CDR3 DNA: TGCAGCGGCACTAGCGGGGGAATAGATACGCAGTATTTT.

The table lists this clone with many counts. The V call is TRBV2, the J call TRBJ1-3; TRBD1 aligns across 9 bases. Germline lookup yields CDR1 SNHLY and CDR2 FYNNEI. V lost 6 bases to trimming and J lost 3 bases; unmatched junction nucleotides: 6. The CDR3 is 15 residues long. In DNA form, the CDR3 reads TGTGCCAGCAGCGTTGGACAGGGGTTTGGAAACACCATATATTTT. Amino acids: CASSVGQGFGNTIYF.

This clone came up once. The chain recombines TRBV19 with TRBJ2-3; no firm D call. The ends were cut back, 3 bases at V and 2 bases at J, with 12 bases in the middle. The length of the CDR3 is 15 residues. Germline values: CDR1 LNHDA, CDR2 SQIVND (reference sequence). The CDR3 DNA is TGTGCCAGTAGTATTGGTCGGTCCCCCACAGATACGCAGTATTTT. It is translated as CASSIGRSPTDTQYF.

This rearrangement joins TRBV28 to TRBJ1-5, with 9 bases aligning to TRBD1. This CDR3 region has 16 residues. Trimming took 4 bases from V and 4 from J; bases not matched to a gene: 8. The germline gives CDR1 MDHEN, CDR2 SYDVKM. CDR3 loop: CASSSGQGYRNQPQHF. The CDR3 bases are TGTGCCAGCAGTTCGGGACAGGGATATAGGAATCAGCCCCAGCATTTT.